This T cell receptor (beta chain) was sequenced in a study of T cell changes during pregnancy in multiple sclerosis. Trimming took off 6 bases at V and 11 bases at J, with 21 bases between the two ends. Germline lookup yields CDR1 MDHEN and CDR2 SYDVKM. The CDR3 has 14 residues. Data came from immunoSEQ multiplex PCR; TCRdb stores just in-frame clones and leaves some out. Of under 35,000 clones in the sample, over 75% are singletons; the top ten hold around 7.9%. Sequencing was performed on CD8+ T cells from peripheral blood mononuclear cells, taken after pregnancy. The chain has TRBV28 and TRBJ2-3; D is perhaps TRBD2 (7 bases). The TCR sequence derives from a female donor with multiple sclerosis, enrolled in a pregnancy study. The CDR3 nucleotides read TGTGCCAGCAGCTCCGGGGGGCCCCTCGTTGAGCAGTATTTT. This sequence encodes CASSSGGPLVEQYF.